The 28 T cell receptor beta chains below come from one sample, sequenced in a study of cytomegalovirus exposure and HLA in healthy donors. Repertoires were generated with immunoSEQ multiplex PCR, while TCRdb's copy carries only in-frame clones and drops some. The sample comprises about 140,000 clones, roughly 81% of which are singletons, and roughly 1.4% rests with the top ten. Sequences were obtained from PBMCs. All receptors derive from a woman in her 30s in good health and CMV-seronegative.

The chain carries TRBV7-8 and TRBJ1-2; 7 bases match TRBD1. The CDR3 consists of 14 residues. Germline CDR1 reads SGHVS; CDR2 reads FQNEAQ. With V trimmed by 5 bases and J by 1 base, 4 bases remained unmatched. The CDR3 DNA reads TGTGCCAGCAGCCGCGGGACAGATAACTATGGCTACACCTTC. Translating gives CASSRGTDNYGYTF.

This clone was detected only a few times. The chain couples TRBV28 to TRBJ1-5; 8 bases agree with TRBD1. Per the germline V gene, CDR1 is MDHEN and CDR2 is SYDVKM. J lost 2 bases, V lost 5 bases, and 2 bases had no gene match. The length of the CDR3 is 14 residues. CDR3 bases: TGTGCCAGCAGTCCGGGACAGGGCAATCAGCCCCAGCATTTT. This codes for CASSPGQGNQPQHF.

The CDR3 loop reads CASSQEGGNTEAFF. Here the CDR3 DNA reads TGTGCCAGCAGCCAAGAGGGTGGGAACACTGAAGCTTTCTTT. The chain carries TRBV16 and TRBJ1-1; D not certain. The CDR3 is 14 amino acids. The germline V gene has CDR1 KGHSY and CDR2 FQNENV. The V end lost 2 bases, the J end lost 1 base, and 8 bases lay between the germline ends.

This chain connects TRBV6-5 to TRBJ2-3; 10 bases are shared with TRBD1. J was trimmed by 7 bases and V by 3 bases; bases with no gene match: 4. The CDR3 spans 14 residues. Germline V gene data show CDR1 as MNHEY and CDR2 as SVGAGI. The CDR3 is CASSYRDRGYTQYF. CDR3 coding DNA: TGTGCCAGCAGTTATAGGGACAGGGGCTATACGCAGTATTTT.

This sequence joins TRBV9 and TRBJ2-1; TRBD2 aligns across 10 bases. J was trimmed by 0 bases and V by 3 bases; bases with no gene match: 0. The germline V gene has CDR1 SGDLS and CDR2 YYNGEE. This CDR3 contains 15 residues. CDR3 sequence reads: CASSERGGSYNEQFF. In nucleotides, the CDR3 is TGTGCCAGCAGCGAGCGGGGGGGCTCCTACAATGAGCAGTTCTTC.

The V gene is TRBV15, the J gene TRBJ1-2; D is undetermined. This CDR3 is built from 14 residues. CDR1 and CDR2 from the germline V gene are LNHNV and YYDKDF (reference sequence). The V gene lost 0 bases and the J gene lost 3 bases, with 8 bases spanning the gap. The CDR3 DNA follows: TGTGCCACCAGCAGAGATCGGCAGGACTATGGCTACACCTTC. It yields the protein CATSRDRQDYGYTF.

This clone was picked up one time. This chain uses TRBV19 with TRBJ1-5; 10 bases map to TRBD1. Germline V gives CDR1 LNHDA, CDR2 SQIVND (reference sequence). The CDR3 covers 17 residues. V shed 6 bases and J 3 bases; nucleotides not matched to a gene: 11. CDR3 nucleotides: TGTGCCAGTAGGCTGGGACAGGGGCCGGGCTTCAATCAGCCCCAGCATTTT. Protein product: CASRLGQGPGFNQPQHF. Looking up the rest from reference TRBV19 and TRBJ1-5 gives the full variable domain: DGGITQSPKYLFRKEGQNVTLSCEQNLNHDAMYWYRQDPGQGLRLIYYSQIVNDFQKGDIAEGYSVSREKKESFPLTVTSAQKNPTAFYLCASRLGQGPGFNQPQHFGDGTRLSIL.

In this sample, this clone turned up many times. The sample holds other DNA sequences that translate to the same CDR3. Written as DNA, the CDR3 is TGTGCCAGCAGCGTACAGGGGAACACCGGGGAGCTGTTTTTT. This encodes CASSVQGNTGELFF. The chain joins TRBV9 to TRBJ2-2; D is perhaps TRBD1 (5 bases). Looked up from germline, CDR1 is SGDLS and CDR2 is YYNGEE. The V end lost 1 base, the J end lost 1 base, and 5 bases lay between the germline ends. The CDR3 is 14 residues long.

The chain links TRBV28 to TRBJ1-2; 7 bases are a match to TRBD1. Germline trimming cut 7 bases from V and 6 bases from J; bases unmatched to any gene: 11. The CDR3 covers 14 residues. The germline gives CDR1 MDHEN, CDR2 SYDVKM. The CDR3 here is CASTLGGQLDGYTF. CDR3 DNA sequence: TGTGCCAGCACCCTAGGGGGACAGTTAGATGGCTACACCTTC.

The chain couples TRBV5-6 to TRBJ1-6; D is perhaps TRBD1 (6 bases). This CDR3 region has 15 residues. Germline V gene sequence: CDR1 SGHDT, CDR2 YYEEEE. The V end lost 1 base, the J end lost 4 bases, and 9 bases lay between the germline ends. Here the CDR3 DNA reads TGTGCCAGCAGCTTGCTGGACAGATATAATTCACCCCTCCACTTT. Amino acids: CASSLLDRYNSPLHF.

The chain recombines TRBV5-1 with TRBJ2-5, with TRBD1 matching 7 bases. The V and J ends lost 1 base and 0 bases, in that order; junction bases with no gene match: 6. Germline lookup yields CDR1 SGHRS and CDR2 YFSETQ. The CDR3 sequence is 16 residues long. CDR3 amino acids: CASSLRTGTDQETQYF. CDR3 DNA: TGCGCCAGCAGCTTGCGTACCGGGACAGACCAAGAGACCCAGTACTTC.

The chain is built from TRBV7-6 and TRBJ1-3; D might be TRBD1 (5 bases). Germline V lookup: CDR1 SGHVS, CDR2 FNYEAQ. The V and J ends lost 3 bases and 1 base respectively, with 10 bases between them. The CDR3 extends over 15 amino acids. The CDR3: CASSFLSGSGNTIYF. CDR3 sequence (DNA): TGTGCCAGCAGCTTCCTCTCAGGGTCTGGAAACACCATATATTTT.

This clone appeared a few times. This rearrangement joins TRBV5-1 to TRBJ1-1, with D hard to call. The CDR3 sequence is 15 residues long. CDR1 is SGHRS and CDR2 is YFSETQ in the germline V gene. The V and J ends lost 0 bases and 5 bases respectively, with 14 bases between them. CDR3 amino acids: CASSLGGGRGTEAFF. As DNA, the CDR3 is TGCGCCAGCAGCTTGGGCGGAGGACGAGGGACTGAAGCTTTCTTT.

The chain uses TRBV18 and TRBJ2-7; 9 bases align to TRBD2. V gave up 4 bases and J gave up 2 bases; unmatched junction bases: 6. The CDR3 spans 15 residues. The germline gives CDR1 KGHSH, CDR2 LQKENI. The CDR3 DNA reads TGTGCCAGCTCACAAAGCGGGGGGCCGACCTACGAGCAGTACTTC. As protein: CASSQSGGPTYEQYF.

This rearrangement joins TRBV7-3 to TRBJ2-1; TRBD2 is a possible D gene (5 bases). V lost 0 bases to trimming and J lost 3 bases, with 6 bases between them. Looked up from germline, CDR1 is SGHTA and CDR2 is FQGTGA. This CDR3 is 14 amino acids long. CDR3 amino acids: CASSLTAVYNEQFF. The CDR3 nucleotides read TGTGCCAGCAGCTTAACAGCGGTCTACAATGAGCAGTTCTTC.

On this clone: The same CDR3 can be traced to other DNA sequences in this sample. V is TRBV7-2 and J is TRBJ2-7; 9 bases are a match to TRBD1. Trimming removed 5 bases from V and 2 bases from J; junction bases left unmatched: 4. CDR1 SGHTA and CDR2 FQGNSA come from the germline V gene. The CDR3 spans 14 residues. The CDR3 loop is CASSPDRGAYEQYF. In DNA, the CDR3 is TGTGCCAGCAGCCCCGACAGGGGGGCCTACGAGCAGTACTTC.

The chain uses TRBV19 and TRBJ1-1, with 8 bases identical to TRBD1. V lost 6 bases to trimming and J lost 5 bases; unmatched junction nucleotides: 8. Per germline, CDR1 LNHDA and CDR2 SQIVND (reference sequence). This CDR3 is built from 14 residues. The CDR3 region has the DNA TGTGCCAGTAGGGGATACAGGGGGGGGACTGAAGCTTTCTTT. Protein product: CASRGYRGGTEAFF.

This chain joins TRBV9 and TRBJ2-1; no clear D gene. CDR3 length equals 14 residues. Germline V gene sequence: CDR1 SGDLS, CDR2 YYNGEE. The V end was cut by 0 bases, the J end by 3 bases, with 7 bases between. In nucleotides, the CDR3 is TGTGCCAGCAGCGTAGGAGTCGGCTACAATGAGCAGTTCTTC. Protein sequence: CASSVGVGYNEQFF.

The chain is built from TRBV14 and TRBJ1-2, with D unclear. With 1 base removed from V and 8 bases from J, the gap between germline ends came to 11 bases. Germline CDR1 is SGHDN and CDR2 is FVKESK. The CDR3 covers 13 residues. The CDR3 here is CASSQVRGRGYTF. CDR3 DNA: TGTGCCAGCAGCCAAGTTCGAGGGCGCGGCTACACCTTC.

The chain uses TRBV27 and TRBJ1-5; tentative D call: TRBD1 (6 bases). Germline CDR1 reads MNHEY; CDR2 reads SMNVEV (reference sequence). V gave up 3 bases and J gave up 7 bases, with 22 bases separating them. This CDR3 has 17 residues. The CDR3 nucleotides read TGTGCCAGCAGTTTGAGAGCGGGACAACAACGAGGCCAGCCCCAGCATTTT. Protein sequence: CASSLRAGQQRGQPQHF.

This chain links TRBV6-1 with TRBJ2-3; 7 bases align to TRBD1. CDR1 and CDR2 (germline): MNHNS, SASEGT. The CDR3 runs to 14 residues. V gave up 4 bases and J gave up 9 bases; unmatched junction bases: 10. CDR3 nucleotide sequence: TGTGCCAGCAGTGTGACAGGGTGGATTGGGACGCAGTATTTT. Residues: CASSVTGWIGTQYF.

The chain joins TRBV7-2 to TRBJ2-5, with 7 bases lining up with TRBD2. J lost 5 bases, V lost 5 bases, and 14 bases had no gene match. Germline CDR1 SGHTA, CDR2 FQGNSA. The CDR3 covers 16 residues. The CDR3 region has the DNA TGTGCCAGCAGCCCAATTTGGGCGGGGGTAGAGGAGACCCAGTACTTC. Amino acids: CASSPIWAGVEETQYF.

The chain links TRBV5-1 to TRBJ2-5; the D is unclear. Germline V CDR1 and CDR2: SGHRS, YFSETQ. The V end was cut by 0 bases, the J end by 4 bases, with 13 bases between. The CDR3 is made up of 15 amino acids. CDR3 in amino acids: CASSLEAAGGETQYF. CDR3 in DNA: TGCGCCAGCAGCTTGGAGGCAGCCGGCGGAGAGACCCAGTACTTC.

The chain is built from TRBV18 and TRBJ2-1; D perhaps matches TRBD1 (6 bases). The germline CDR1 and CDR2 sequences are KGHSH and LQKENI. This CDR3 has 15 amino acids. V was clipped by 3 bases and J by 5 bases, with 14 bases between them. The CDR3 reads CASSPRTEGDNEQFF. The DNA of the CDR3 is TGTGCCAGCTCACCGCGGACCGAGGGGGACAATGAGCAGTTCTTC.

The chain is built from TRBV5-1 and TRBJ1-1, with D perhaps matching TRBD1 (5 bases). V lost 2 bases to trimming and J lost 1 base, with 15 bases between them. CDR1 is SGHRS and CDR2 is YFSETQ in the germline V gene. The CDR3 runs 16 residues. CDR3 bases: TGCGCCAGCAGCTTTATTGGGGCTGGTGGGAACACTGAAGCTTTCTTT. As protein: CASSFIGAGGNTEAFF.

CDR3 nucleotides: TGCGCCAGCAGCTTAACAGGGGTTTCGGAGACCCAGTACTTC. Encoded protein: CASSLTGVSETQYF. This chain links TRBV5-1 with TRBJ2-5, with TRBD1 matching over 7 bases. The CDR3 is 14 amino acids. Germline CDR1 and CDR2: SGHRS and YFSETQ. The ends lost 2 bases at V and 5 bases at J; junction bases unmatched: 6. The full variable domain, in which reference TRBV5-1 and TRBJ2-5 provide the parts outside the CDR3, is KAGVTQTPRYLIKTRGQQVTLSCSPISGHRSVSWYQQTPGQGLQFLFEYFSETQRNKGNFPGRFSGRQFSNSRSEMNVSTLELGDSALYLCASSLTGVSETQYFGPGTRLLVL.

The chain combines TRBV6-6 with TRBJ1-2; 8 bases match TRBD1. The CDR3 has 15 amino acids. V gave up 5 bases and J gave up 2 bases; unmatched junction bases: 7. Per germline, CDR1 MNHNY and CDR2 SVGAGI (reference sequence). DNA of the CDR3: TGTGCCAGCAGTGAGAGACAGGGGACGAACTATGGCTACACCTTC. Its protein product is CASSERQGTNYGYTF.

The genes are TRBV5-1 and TRBJ1-1; TRBD1 agrees at 10 bases. The CDR3 is 14 residues long. CDR1 and CDR2 (germline): SGHRS, YFSETQ. Trimming cost V 4 bases and J 4 bases; bases outside gene matches: 4. CDR3 residues: CASSPGQGRTEAFF. The CDR3 DNA is TGCGCCAGCAGCCCGGGACAGGGGCGCACTGAAGCTTTCTTT.